This T cell receptor beta chain was sequenced in a study of blood T cell repertoires in COVID-19. In the study overall: Whether acute or convalescent, the COVID-19 samples came from the United States, Italy and Spain. From T cells, B-cell-depleted T cells, or PBMCs came the material, which was cDNA or gDNA.

Original data processing: Reference gene primer amplification in the assay estimated nucleated cell counts. Using immunoSEQ multiplex PCR, the repertoire was profiled, and TCRdb retains in-frame clones only, with some absent. V and J calls plus clone size are reproduced from that table; the DNA served to infer D and trimming. Seen here are some 30,000 clones, roughly 85% observed once, and the top ten hold under 8%. CDR3 size: 15 residues. The germline gives CDR1 LGHDT, CDR2 YNNKEL (reference sequence). V lost 4 bases to trimming and J lost 7 bases; unmatched junction nucleotides: 12. Only a few counts were recorded for this clone.

The chain joins TRBV3-1 (or the pseudogene TRBV3-2) to TRBJ2-7; 8 positions match TRBD2. The sample was peripheral blood. This receptor was identified in a man aged 60 to 75 with active COVID-19. The CDR3 nucleotides are TGTGCCAGCAGCCCCCCCCGCGGGAGGCCGGGGGAGCAGTACTTC. This translates into CASSPPRGRPGEQYF.